Detailed here is one T cell receptor beta chain. The antigen is unknown. The data derive from a study of cytomegalovirus exposure and HLA in healthy donors. Whole-study context: Early released data comprised 80 million to 90 million unique TCRs from HLA-typed donors.

The CDR3 sequence is 15 residues long. CDR1 is LNHNV, CDR2 YYDKDF, per germline (reference sequence). V shed 0 bases, J shed 15 bases, and the junction held 10 bases outside the gene matches. This PCR relied on a set of 60 Vbeta primers and 13 Jbeta primers. Produced via immunoSEQ multiplex PCR; TCRdb's table is partial and in-frame only. Among approximately 160,000 clones listed, 75% to 85% were seen once. The study's findings and limits: It was reported that the classifier diagnosed cytomegalovirus status with high specificity and sensitivity in both the original and validation cohorts. Clonal expansion was found to be greater in HLA-associated TCR beta chains than in equally common others in a later analysis. Productive status was seen about 87% or about 30% of the time for most TCR beta V segments in an earlier analysis.

This chain links TRBV15 with TRBJ2-1; 11 bases are shared with TRBD2. This TCR was sampled from a woman aged 25 to 39 in good health and CMV-seropositive. The sequenced material came from PBMCs. CDR3 loop: CATSRDTGRTSGGFF. The CDR3 coding sequence is TGTGCCACCAGCAGAGATACCGGCCGAACTAGCGGGGGGTTCTTC.